This T cell receptor (beta chain) was sequenced during a study of cytomegalovirus exposure and HLA in healthy donors. In the study overall: The 110 or so validation repertoires used a platform that matched the one used for the approximately 670 first-cohort repertoires, as a later analysis reported.

Sequencing used immunoSEQ multiplex PCR; TCRdb keeps in-frame clones, though not all of them. The sample carries roughly 130,000 clones, almost 85% recorded once. The roughly 120-subject validation cohort, separate from the roughly 700-subject first cohort, included the donors. Germline V gene data show CDR1 as SGHAT and CDR2 as FQNNGV. The V and J ends lost 5 bases and 0 bases respectively, with 7 bases between them. This CDR3 is 13 amino acids long. Sequenced material: PBMCs. The sequence came from a woman aged 30 to 39 in good health and CMV-seronegative. The chain carries TRBV11-2 and TRBJ1-1; D possibly corresponds to TRBD1 (6 bases). The CDR3 spells CASSAGVNTEAFF. The CDR3 DNA sequence: TGTGCCAGCAGCGCAGGGGTGAACACTGAAGCTTTCTTT.